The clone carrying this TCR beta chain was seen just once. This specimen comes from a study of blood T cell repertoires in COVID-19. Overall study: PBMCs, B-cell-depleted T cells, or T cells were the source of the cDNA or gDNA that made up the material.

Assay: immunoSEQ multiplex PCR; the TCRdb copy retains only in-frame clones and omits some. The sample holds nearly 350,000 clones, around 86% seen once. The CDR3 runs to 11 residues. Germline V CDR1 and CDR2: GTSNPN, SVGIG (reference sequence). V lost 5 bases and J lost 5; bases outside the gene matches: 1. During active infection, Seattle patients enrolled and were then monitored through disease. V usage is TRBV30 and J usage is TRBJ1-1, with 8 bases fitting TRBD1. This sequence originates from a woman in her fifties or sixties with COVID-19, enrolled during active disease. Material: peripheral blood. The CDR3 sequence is CAWWDRTEAFF. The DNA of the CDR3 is TGTGCCTGGTGGGACAGGACTGAAGCTTTCTTT.